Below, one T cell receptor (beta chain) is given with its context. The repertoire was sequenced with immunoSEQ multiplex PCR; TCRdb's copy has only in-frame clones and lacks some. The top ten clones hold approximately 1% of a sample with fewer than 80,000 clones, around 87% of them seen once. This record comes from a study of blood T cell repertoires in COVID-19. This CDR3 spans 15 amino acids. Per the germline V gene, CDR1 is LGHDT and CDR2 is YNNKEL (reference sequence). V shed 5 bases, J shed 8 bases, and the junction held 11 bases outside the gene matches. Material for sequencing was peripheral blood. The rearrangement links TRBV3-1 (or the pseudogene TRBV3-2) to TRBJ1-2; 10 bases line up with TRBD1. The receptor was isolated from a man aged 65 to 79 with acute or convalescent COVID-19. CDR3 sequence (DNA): TGTGCCAGCAGCTCGTTCTCCGGGACAGGGGCAGGCTACACCTTC. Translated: CASSSFSGTGAGYTF.